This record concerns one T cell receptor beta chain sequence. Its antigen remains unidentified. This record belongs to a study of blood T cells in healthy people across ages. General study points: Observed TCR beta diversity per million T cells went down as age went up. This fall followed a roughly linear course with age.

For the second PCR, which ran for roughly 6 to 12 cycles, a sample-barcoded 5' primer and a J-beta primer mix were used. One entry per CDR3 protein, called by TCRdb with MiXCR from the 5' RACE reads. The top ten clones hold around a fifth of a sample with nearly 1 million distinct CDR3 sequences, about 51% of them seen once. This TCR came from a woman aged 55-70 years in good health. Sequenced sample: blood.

CDR3 residues: CASSAGQEAKDTQYF. The CDR3 DNA reads TGTGCCAGCAGCGCGGGACAGGAGGCGAAGGATACGCAGTATTTT. This chain uses TRBV13 with TRBJ2-3; 8 bases are a match to TRBD1. V was pared by 5 bases and J by 6 bases, with 10 bases of the junction left unmatched. The CDR3 is 15 residues long. Germline loops: CDR1 PRHDT, CDR2 FYEKMQ (reference sequence).